Presented here are 27 T cell receptor beta chains from one specimen sequenced in a study of spatial heterogeneity in lung cancer. This sample's time point: sample taken at primary tumor resection. Extraction of whole RNA from tumor, nontumor lung or frozen PBMC preceded unsorted sequencing. TCRdb re-derived calls from the 5' RACE reads in MiXCR, one entry per CDR3 protein. The table records roughly 28,000 distinct CDR3 sequences, roughly 8% of them present only once. The sequencing here drew on PBMCs, taken at surgery. Source of these receptors: a female donor with early-stage non-small cell lung cancer.

This rearrangement joins TRBV12-3 or TRBV12-4 to TRBJ1-1; no reliable D call. V was trimmed by 6 bases and J by 3 bases, leaving 11 bases between them. This CDR3 region has 13 residues. CDR3 amino acids: CASRAGEYTEAFF. Here the CDR3 DNA reads TGTGCCAGCAGGGCCGGTGAGTACACTGAAGCTTTCTTT.

This clonotype has only a few counts. The J gene is TRBJ2-5, the V gene TRBV19; no definite D call. The ends were cut back, 8 bases at V and 4 bases at J, with 14 bases in the middle. The CDR3 totals 13 residues. Germline assignment: CDR1 LNHDA and CDR2 SQIVND (reference sequence). CDR3 in DNA: TGTGCCAGTTCATGGACCTACGGAGAGACCCAGTACTTC. Translated: CASSWTYGETQYF.

This clonotype was seen a few times. The chain links TRBV7-8 to TRBJ1-2; D call uncertain. The V end lost 1 base, the J end lost 5 bases, and 11 bases lay between the germline ends. Germline V gene sequence: CDR1 SGHVS, CDR2 FQNEAQ. CDR3 length: 14 residues. The CDR3 is CASSLVGPDYGYTF. The DNA for the CDR3 is TGTGCCAGCAGCTTAGTAGGGCCTGATTATGGCTACACCTTC.

This clonotype has a handful of counts. This chain links TRBV20-1 with TRBJ2-3; 10 nucleotides align to TRBD2. The CDR3 contains 15 residues. With V trimmed by 3 bases and J by 3 bases, 6 bases remained unmatched. Germline V CDR1 and CDR2: DFQATT, SNEGSKA (reference sequence). The CDR3 protein is CSASPAGGPTDTQYF. In DNA, the CDR3 is TGCAGTGCTAGTCCAGCGGGAGGGCCGACAGATACGCAGTATTTT.

This clonotype was seen at least ten times. The J gene is TRBJ2-1, the V gene TRBV7-2; TRBD2 is a possible D gene (5 bases). V gave up 0 bases and J gave up 4 bases, with 13 bases separating them. The CDR3 runs 16 residues. Germline-derived CDR1 and CDR2 are SGHTA and FQGNSA. The DNA of the CDR3 is TGTGCCAGCAGCTTAGCGTGGCGGGCTGGGTACAATGAGCAGTTCTTC. This translates into CASSLAWRAGYNEQFF.

This clonotype was detected many times. The V and J genes are TRBV5-1 and TRBJ2-2; D may match TRBD1 or TRBD2 (5 bases each). V gave up 0 bases and J gave up 6 bases, with 6 bases separating them. The CDR3 covers 13 residues. CDR1 SGHRS and CDR2 YFSETQ come from the germline V gene. The CDR3 DNA reads TGCGCCAGCAGCTTGGGAGGGGCCGGGGAGCTGTTTTTT. It specifies CASSLGGAGELFF.

This clonotype occurred many times. The V gene is TRBV7-6, the J gene TRBJ2-1, with 14 bases that match TRBD2. There are 17 residues in the CDR3. Trimming removed 5 bases from V and 3 bases from J; junction bases left unmatched: 6. In germline, CDR1 is SGHVS, CDR2 FNYEAQ. In DNA form, the CDR3 reads TGTGCCAGCAGCGTCCGACTAGCGGGAGGGAGCTACAATGAGCAGTTCTTC. It codes for CASSVRLAGGSYNEQFF.

This clonotype was counted ten times or more. This sequence joins TRBV12-3 or TRBV12-4 and TRBJ1-5; unclear D gene. V was pared by 7 bases and J by 5 bases, with 12 bases between. The CDR3 covers 13 residues. The CDR3 protein is CASTRDRDQPQHF. CDR3 DNA: TGTGCCAGCACCCGGGATAGGGATCAGCCCCAGCATTTT.

This clonotype was seen ten or more times. This chain connects TRBV12-3 or TRBV12-4 to TRBJ2-5; TRBD1 matches at 10 bases. V shed 7 bases and J 3 bases; nucleotides not matched to a gene: 5. The CDR3 is 14 residues long. DNA of the CDR3: TGTGCCAGCAAGGCCGGGACAGGGGAAGAGACCCAGTACTTC. Protein: CASKAGTGEETQYF.

This clonotype turned up a few times. The V and J genes are TRBV7-9 and TRBJ2-5; D is unclear. This CDR3 has 12 residues. V lost 5 bases and J 5 bases, leaving 9 bases between the germline ends. Germline V lookup: CDR1 SEHNR, CDR2 FQNEAQ (reference sequence). CDR3 sequence (DNA): TGTGCCAGCAGCCCGAGGACGGAGACCCAGTACTTC. This encodes CASSPRTETQYF.

The rearrangement links TRBV20-1 to TRBJ2-1, with TRBD2 as a possible D gene (6 bases). This CDR3 comprises 16 residues. Trimming left V 0 bases short and J 2 bases short, with 14 bases between. Germline CDR1 reads DFQATT; CDR2 reads SNEGSKA (reference sequence). The CDR3 sequence: CSARDPGVAAYNEQFF. The CDR3 coding sequence is TGCAGTGCTAGAGATCCCGGAGTAGCGGCCTACAATGAGCAGTTCTTC.

This clonotype has more than one count but fewer than ten. The chain uses TRBV5-1 and TRBJ2-1; the D gene is possibly TRBD2 (6 bases). The germline CDR1 and CDR2 sequences are SGHRS and YFSETQ. Trimming took 6 bases from V and 4 from J, leaving 8 bases between them. The CDR3 totals 12 residues. CDR3 region: CASTGGYNEQFF. The CDR3 region has the DNA TGCGCCAGCACTGGGGGGTACAATGAGCAGTTCTTC.

Many counts were recorded for this clonotype. This rearrangement joins TRBV6-2 or TRBV6-3 to TRBJ2-2; D is unresolved. CDR1 MNHEY and CDR2 SVGEGT come from the germline V gene. The CDR3 runs 16 residues. V shed 2 bases and J shed 4 bases, with 14 bases lying between them. The CDR3 sequence is CASSYEPIRSTGELFF. Written as DNA, the CDR3 is TGTGCCAGCAGTTACGAACCGATCAGGTCCACCGGGGAGCTGTTTTTT.

This clonotype was counted many times. The V call is TRBV2, the J call TRBJ2-7; 10 bases line up with TRBD2. Germline trimming cut 3 bases from V and 3 bases from J; bases unmatched to any gene: 5. This CDR3 comprises 15 residues. Per the germline V gene, CDR1 is SNHLY and CDR2 is FYNNEI. In nucleotides, the CDR3 is TGTGCCAGCAGTGATTCCCCTAGCGGGGGCTACGAGCAGTACTTC. Its translation is CASSDSPSGGYEQYF.

This clonotype was seen more than once but under ten times. The genes are TRBV12-3 or TRBV12-4 and TRBJ2-2; D possibly corresponds to TRBD1 (6 bases). The CDR3 has 13 amino acids. V lost 4 bases to trimming and J lost 7 bases, with 10 bases between them. The CDR3: CASSYRVGGELFF. The CDR3 nucleotides read TGTGCCAGCAGTTACAGGGTAGGCGGGGAGCTGTTTTTT.

The J gene is TRBJ1-6, the V gene TRBV4-1; D is possibly TRBD1 (6 bases). The V gene's germline CDR1 is MGHRA and CDR2 YSYEKL. The CDR3 spans 14 residues. Trimming stripped 2 bases from V and 13 bases from J, with 15 bases between. This chain's CDR3 is CASSQWGARDPLHF. The CDR3 DNA reads TGCGCCAGCAGCCAATGGGGGGCCCGGGACCCCCTCCACTTT.

This clonotype has a count of ten or more. The V gene is TRBV7-9, the J gene TRBJ2-3; the D gene is possibly TRBD2 (6 bases). V lost 2 bases, J lost 5 bases, and 11 bases lay in between. CDR1 is SEHNR, CDR2 FQNEAQ, per germline (reference sequence). This CDR3 has 14 residues. CDR3 bases: TGTGCCAGCAGCTTAAACGCGGGAATAGATACGCAGTATTTT. It specifies CASSLNAGIDTQYF.

This clonotype occurred many times. The rearrangement links TRBV4-1 to TRBJ1-4; D is ambiguous. The germline V gene encodes CDR1 MGHRA and CDR2 YSYEKL. V shed 4 bases and J shed 7 bases, with 10 bases lying between them. This CDR3 has 13 amino acids. The CDR3 DNA reads as TGCGCCAGCAGCCGGACTAGAAGTGAAAAACTGTTTTTT. This codes for CASSRTRSEKLFF.

This clonotype was seen repeatedly, ten times or more. This chain links TRBV2 with TRBJ1-4; D remains unclear. This CDR3 is 16 amino acids long. From germline, CDR1 is SNHLY and CDR2 FYNNEI. V was clipped by 1 base and J by 7 bases, with 16 bases between them. The CDR3 reads CASSEEWEGAAEKLFF. For the CDR3, the DNA is TGTGCCAGCAGTGAAGAGTGGGAGGGAGCGGCTGAAAAACTGTTTTTT.

This clonotype occurred many times. The chain links TRBV24-1 to TRBJ2-2, with D possibly TRBD2 on 5 matching bases. Germline assignment: CDR1 KGHDR and CDR2 SFDVKD. The CDR3 loop spans 16 amino acids. V was shortened by 0 bases and J by 3 bases, with 10 bases between the two germline ends. CDR3 in amino acids: CATSDLPGLYTGELFF. CDR3 bases: TGTGCCACCAGTGATTTGCCCGGACTTTACACCGGGGAGCTGTTTTTT.

V gene TRBV19 combines with J gene TRBJ2-5, with D unclear. Trimming removed 2 bases at V and 2 bases at J, with 6 bases between. This CDR3 region has 13 residues. Germline CDR1 LNHDA, CDR2 SQIVND (reference sequence). The CDR3 sequence is CASSINRQETQYF. In nucleotides, the CDR3 is TGTGCCAGTAGTATAAACCGACAAGAGACCCAGTACTTC.

This clonotype was detected a few times. V is TRBV7-8 and J is TRBJ1-6, with a tentative D call TRBD1 (5 bases). The V end lost 1 base, the J end lost 4 bases, and 8 bases lay between the germline ends. Germline V gene lookup returns CDR1 SGHVS and CDR2 FQNEAQ. The CDR3 length is 15 residues. The CDR3 region is CASSLGGGYNSPLHF. The CDR3 DNA is TGTGCCAGCAGCTTAGGGGGCGGTTATAATTCACCCCTCCACTTT.

This clonotype was seen many times. The chain carries TRBV6-2 or TRBV6-3 and TRBJ2-1; 7 bases map to TRBD2. The V and J ends lost 6 bases and 8 bases, in that order; junction bases with no gene match: 10. From germline, CDR1 is MNHEY and CDR2 SVGEGT. The CDR3 spans 14 residues. CDR3 nucleotide sequence: TGTGCCAGCAGACGTGGCGGGAGCCTTCATGAGCAGTTCTTC. It is translated as CASRRGGSLHEQFF.

The V and J genes are TRBV7-9 and TRBJ1-5; weak D call: TRBD1 (6 bases). CDR3 length: 14 residues. The germline CDR1 and CDR2 sequences are SEHNR and FQNEAQ (reference sequence). Trimming cost V 7 bases and J 2 bases, with 12 bases left between them. For the CDR3, the DNA is TGTGCCAGCACGCAGGGGCCGGGCAATCAGCCCCAGCATTTT. Encoded protein: CASTQGPGNQPQHF.

This clonotype was observed at least ten times. The rearrangement uses TRBV29-1 and TRBJ1-5; D gene unclear. The germline V and J ends were trimmed by 5 bases and 1 base, with 6 bases remaining between them. Germline CDR1 SQVTM, CDR2 ANQGSEA. CDR3 size: 12 residues. The chain's CDR3 is CSVSGSNQPQHF. CDR3 coding DNA: TGCAGCGTTTCCGGGAGCAATCAGCCCCAGCATTTT.

This clonotype occurred many times. V and J are TRBV6-2 or TRBV6-3 and TRBJ1-5; D is perhaps TRBD1 (5 bases). The V and J ends lost 6 bases and 1 base respectively, with 10 bases between them. Germline V gene data show CDR1 as MNHEY and CDR2 as SVGEGT. This CDR3 is built from 14 residues. The CDR3 here is CASRGTLSNQPQHF. The DNA for the CDR3 is TGTGCCAGCAGGGGGACCCTCAGCAATCAGCCCCAGCATTTT.

This clonotype appeared many times. J is TRBJ2-1 and V is TRBV7-9; 8 positions agree with TRBD1. With 2 bases clipped from V and 8 bases from J, the junction kept 8 bases outside the gene matches. The CDR3 length is 15 residues. CDR1 is SEHNR, CDR2 FQNEAQ, per germline (reference sequence). The CDR3 sequence is CASSLPRTGSDEQFF. DNA for the CDR3: TGTGCCAGCAGCTTACCCCGGACAGGGTCGGATGAGCAGTTCTTC.